This TCR beta chain was sequenced during a study of identical twins. MiXCR, applied by TCRdb to the 5' RACE reads, yields one record per CDR3 protein. The sample has a few hundred thousand distinct CDR3 sequences; roughly 15% are singletons. The V end was cut by 2 bases, the J end by 10 bases, with 3 bases between. The CDR3 is made up of 11 amino acids. This clonotype was recorded at least ten times. Its cognate antigen is unknown. Overall study findings and caveats: The models systematically underestimated how much out-of-frame TCR alpha was shared in monozygotic twins. Insertions were fewer in abundant cord blood beta clonotypes, whereas memory repertoires showed none of this pattern.

This sample was also put to use in a study of yellow fever vaccine responses in identical twins.

The specimen was CD4+ T cells sorted from blood. The rearrangement joins TRBV12-3 or TRBV12-4 to TRBJ1-6; no clear D. The sequence was obtained from a woman under 30 in good health. The CDR3 region is CASSLNSPLHF. The CDR3 DNA reads TGTGCCAGCAGTTTAAACTCACCCCTCCACTTT.